These 21 T cell receptor beta chains were all obtained from the same sample, sequenced in a study of response to subunit inactivated influenza vaccine. MiXCR, applied by TCRdb to the RT-PCR reads, yields one record per CDR3 protein. The top ten hold over 8.5% of the sample, which has roughly 570,000 distinct CDR3 sequences, about 14% seen once. The material was PBMCs from blood, obtained about 13 days after vaccination. These receptors were taken from a man aged 45-60 years who received an inactivated influenza vaccine.

This clonotype was seen more than once but under ten times. V is TRBV10-3 and J is TRBJ2-2, with TRBD2 identical over 8 bases. V trimming: 6 bases; J trimming: 0 bases; junction bases outside the gene matches: 6. Germline CDR1 is ENHRY and CDR2 is SYGVKD. The CDR3 sequence is 16 residues long. CDR3 in amino acids: CAISRTGLANTGELFF. CDR3 DNA sequence: TGTGCCATCAGCCGAACGGGACTAGCGAACACCGGGGAGCTGTTTTTT.

This clonotype was seen more than once but under ten times. The chain employs TRBV5-1 and TRBJ2-1; 7 nucleotides match TRBD1. The CDR3 totals 15 residues. Unmatched junction bases numbered 7, after V lost 4 bases and J lost 3 bases. CDR1 is SGHRS, CDR2 YFSETQ, per germline. DNA for the CDR3: TGCGCCAGCAGCGAAATCCAGGGGGTCTACAATGAGCAGTTCTTC. It is translated as CASSEIQGVYNEQFF. Filled out from reference TRBV5-1 and TRBJ2-1, the complete variable domain reads KAGVTQTPRYLIKTRGQQVTLSCSPISGHRSVSWYQQTPGQGLQFLFEYFSETQRNKGNFPGRFSGRQFSNSRSEMNVSTLELGDSALYLCASSEIQGVYNEQFFGPGTRLTVL.

The CDR3 reads CASSLEARSYNEQFF. CDR3 nucleotide sequence: TGTGCCAGCAGCTTGGAAGCGAGATCTTACAATGAGCAGTTCTTC. The chain links TRBV5-5 to TRBJ2-1, with D unclear. The CDR3 sequence is 15 residues long. The ends were cut back, 0 bases at V and 4 bases at J, with 11 bases in the middle. Germline V gives CDR1 SGHKS, CDR2 YYEKEE (reference sequence).

The chain has TRBV5-1 and TRBJ2-3; weak D call: TRBD1 (6 bases). Germline CDR1 and CDR2: SGHRS and YFSETQ. Trimming took 3 bases from V and 2 from J, leaving 13 bases between them. The length of the CDR3 is 15 residues. CDR3 sequence: CASSWRQGYTDTQYF. Here the CDR3 DNA reads TGCGCCAGCAGCTGGAGGCAGGGGTACACAGATACGCAGTATTTT.

This clonotype showed up many times. The chain is built from TRBV28 and TRBJ2-3; D ambiguous. In germline, CDR1 is MDHEN, CDR2 SYDVKM. The CDR3 loop spans 18 amino acids. Between the trimmed V and J ends, which lost 2 bases and 0 bases, there was a span of 18 bases. For the CDR3, the DNA is TGTGCCAGCAGTTTAAAGGCCAGTCGGATAGATAGCACAGATACGCAGTATTTT. Its protein product is CASSLKASRIDSTDTQYF.

In its sample, this clonotype was seen many times. The CDR3 loop reads CSARRGARADTQYF. CDR3 bases: TGCAGTGCTAGACGGGGGGCTAGGGCAGATACGCAGTATTTT. The V and J genes are TRBV20-1 and TRBJ2-3; weak D call: TRBD2 (7 bases). V lost 2 bases, J lost 4 bases, and 13 bases lay in between. CDR1 and CDR2 from the germline V gene are DFQATT and SNEGSKA (reference sequence). The CDR3 runs to 14 residues.

This clonotype came up a few times. The chain links TRBV4-1 to TRBJ1-5, with D possibly matching TRBD1 (5 bases). Germline loops: CDR1 MGHRA, CDR2 YSYEKL. V was pared by 2 bases and J by 3 bases, with 8 bases between. This CDR3 has 14 amino acids. CDR3 DNA: TGCGCCAGCAGCCAAACAGGTCACAATCAGCCCCAGCATTTT. Amino acids: CASSQTGHNQPQHF.

This clonotype turned up a few times. The chain is built from TRBV4-3 and TRBJ2-7; D may be TRBD1 (6 bases). V lost 1 base to trimming and J lost 0 bases, with 16 bases between them. The CDR3 runs 17 residues. Germline assignment: CDR1 LGHNA and CDR2 YSLEER. In DNA, the CDR3 is TGCGCCAGCAGCCAAGCGCGTATGACAGGCAGCTCCTACGAGCAGTACTTC. Protein product: CASSQARMTGSSYEQYF.

The DNA for the CDR3 is TGTGCCAGCAGCCCCCAGGGCAGGGGGTATTTGTACGAGCAGTACTTC. Protein: CASSPQGRGYLYEQYF. The V gene is TRBV11-2, the J gene TRBJ2-7, with TRBD1 matching over 7 bases. Trimming at V came to 5 bases and at J to 4 bases, leaving 14 bases not matched to a gene. CDR1 and CDR2 from the germline V gene are SGHAT and FQNNGV. The CDR3 consists of 16 residues.

This clonotype has more than one count but fewer than ten. J is TRBJ2-7 and V is TRBV3-1; 9 nucleotides agree with TRBD2. Germline V gene lookup returns CDR1 LGHDT and CDR2 YNNKEL (reference sequence). With 0 bases clipped from V and 3 bases from J, the junction kept 12 bases outside the gene matches. The CDR3 loop spans 18 amino acids. CDR3 bases: TGTGCCAGCAGCCAAGAGTACACGAGGGCTAGCGGGGTCTACGAGCAGTACTTC. This translates into CASSQEYTRASGVYEQYF.

The table lists this clonotype with a few counts. The chain recombines TRBV10-3 with TRBJ1-5; 9 nucleotides match TRBD1. V lost 8 bases, J lost 6 bases, and 5 bases stayed unmatched. The germline V gene encodes CDR1 ENHRY and CDR2 SYGVKD. The CDR3 spans 13 residues. The DNA for the CDR3 is TGTGCCATCGCGGACAGGGGACTTCAGCCCCAGCATTTT. Translated: CAIADRGLQPQHF.

This clonotype has a count of ten or more. V and J are TRBV6-2 or TRBV6-3 and TRBJ2-1; 11 positions match TRBD2. There are 12 residues in the CDR3. Trimming took 5 bases from V and 15 from J; bases not matched to a gene: 6. From germline, CDR1 is MNHEY and CDR2 SVGEGT. Written as DNA, the CDR3 is TGTGCCAGCAGTCTCGGACTAGCGGGTCCGTTCTTC. Translated: CASSLGLAGPFF.

CDR3 sequence (DNA): TGTGCCAGCAGCTTTGCAAGGACCTACGAGCAGTACTTC. It specifies CASSFARTYEQYF. This rearrangement joins TRBV7-2 to TRBJ2-7; D uncertain. CDR3 length equals 13 residues. V lost 3 bases and J 2 bases, leaving 8 bases between the germline ends. Germline lookup yields CDR1 SGHTA and CDR2 FQGNSA.

The chain employs TRBV5-1 and TRBJ2-3; the match to TRBD2 covers 8 bases. The CDR3 sequence is 14 residues long. J gave up 7 bases and V 4 bases, and 8 bases lay outside the gene matches. CDR1 and CDR2 from the germline V gene are SGHRS and YFSETQ. The CDR3 DNA reads as TGCGCCAGCAGCCCAAGCGGGGGCTTGAATACGCAGTATTTT. Its protein product is CASSPSGGLNTQYF.

This clonotype was seen a few times. V is TRBV7-2 and J is TRBJ2-4; 9 bases line up with TRBD1. The CDR3 length is 16 residues. With 2 bases clipped from V and 4 bases from J, the junction kept 6 bases outside the gene matches. Germline V gene data show CDR1 as SGHTA and CDR2 as FQGNSA. This CDR3 is CASSLLGTGSKNIQYF. The CDR3 DNA reads as TGTGCCAGCAGCTTACTAGGGACAGGGTCAAAAAACATTCAGTACTTC.

This clonotype was observed many times. V usage is TRBV7-2 and J usage is TRBJ2-3, with 12 bases identical to TRBD2. The CDR3 is made up of 17 amino acids. In germline, CDR1 is SGHTA, CDR2 FQGNSA. V dropped 5 bases and J dropped 2; count of bases not matched to a gene: 8. CDR3 region: CASSHTRLAGDTDTQYF. The CDR3 DNA reads as TGTGCCAGCAGCCACACTAGACTAGCGGGGGACACAGATACGCAGTATTTT. Variable domain in full (rest from reference TRBV7-2 and TRBJ2-3): GAGVSQSPSNKVTEKGKDVELRCDPISGHTALYWYRQSLGQGLEFLIYFQGNSAPDKSGLPSDRFSAERTGGSVSTLTIQRTQQEDSAVYLCASSHTRLAGDTDTQYFGPGTRLTVL.

The chain joins TRBV20-1 to TRBJ2-3, with TRBD2 identical over 10 bases. The CDR3 has 14 amino acids. The V gene's germline CDR1 is DFQATT and CDR2 SNEGSKA (reference sequence). Trimming removed 5 bases from V and 3 bases from J; junction bases left unmatched: 5. DNA of the CDR3: TGCAGTGCTTTTAGCGGGGGGACGACAGATACGCAGTATTTT. It yields the protein CSAFSGGTTDTQYF.

The genes are TRBV7-6 and TRBJ2-2; D is possibly TRBD1 or TRBD2 (5 bases each). V was pared by 0 bases and J by 4 bases, with 9 bases between. This CDR3 comprises 15 residues. Germline CDR1 and CDR2: SGHVS and FNYEAQ. Here the CDR3 DNA reads TGTGCCAGCAGCTTAGCCAGGGCGGGCACCGGGGAGCTGTTTTTT. Protein sequence: CASSLARAGTGELFF.

V usage is TRBV12-3 or TRBV12-4 and J usage is TRBJ2-2; D is ambiguous. The CDR3 has 17 amino acids. Between the trimmed V and J ends, which lost 5 bases and 0 bases, there was a span of 16 bases. In DNA, the CDR3 is TGTGCCAGCAGTCCCCGAGAGTATAGAACGAACACCGGGGAGCTGTTTTTT. It is translated as CASSPREYRTNTGELFF.

This clonotype was detected only a few times. V and J are TRBV4-3 and TRBJ2-7; perhaps TRBD1 as D (6 bases). The CDR3 consists of 16 residues. V lost 1 base and J lost 0, with 13 bases in between. Germline V lookup: CDR1 LGHNA, CDR2 YSLEER. For the CDR3, the DNA is TGCGCCAGCAGCCAAGCGTCAGGGGCGGGCTCCTACGAGCAGTACTTC. This sequence encodes CASSQASGAGSYEQYF.

The chain combines TRBV20-1 with TRBJ1-3; 7 bases agree with TRBD1. The V gene end was trimmed by 5 bases and the J gene end by 7 bases; junction bases not matched to a gene: 8. The CDR3 spans 13 residues. The germline CDR1 and CDR2 sequences are DFQATT and SNEGSKA (reference sequence). The CDR3 sequence is CSAQEGARNTIYF. Here the CDR3 DNA reads TGCAGTGCTCAGGAGGGGGCGCGGAACACCATATATTTT.